The clone carrying this TCR beta chain was observed a handful of times. What it binds is unknown. From germline, CDR1 is MDHEN and CDR2 SYDVKM. V was clipped by 7 bases and J by 7 bases; unmatched bases: 12. The CDR3 runs 14 residues. CD45RA-negative memory and CD45RA+ naive subsets were split from the CD4+ cells. Sequencing used immunoSEQ multiplex PCR; TCRdb keeps in-frame clones, though not all of them. The sample has almost 750,000 clones; approximately 77% are singletons. The sample is drawn from a study of shared clonotypes between healthy human individuals. Findings and caveats of the study: Against clonotypes common to all four donors, non-shared ones had lower generation probabilities.

The V gene is TRBV28, the J gene TRBJ2-7, with 8 bases matching TRBD2. The source is a woman aged 30 to 39 in good health. Sequenced sample: memory CD4+ T cells sorted from blood. The subset here: CD45RA-negative fraction. The CDR3 sequence is CASKSGAGVKEQYF. The CDR3 region has the DNA TGTGCCAGCAAGAGCGGAGCGGGAGTCAAGGAGCAGTACTTC.